This T cell receptor beta chain was sequenced in a study of human T cells and chemical hapten exposure. Indicated time point: pre-sensitization, week 0. The treatment: therapeutic diphenylcyclopropenone sensitization with weekly scalp DPC. In this sample, this clonotype turned up many times. CDR1 and CDR2 from the germline V gene are DFQATT and SNEGSKA (reference sequence). V lost 0 bases to trimming and J lost 4 bases; unmatched junction nucleotides: 12. The length of the CDR3 is 16 residues. Via MiXCR, TCRdb re-called the RACE reads, giving one row per CDR3 protein. The sample records over 300,000 distinct CDR3 sequences, 5.1% being singletons.

The receptor was derived from a woman aged 50 to 60 with alopecia areata. Some clones in this sample may be carry-over from other donors' samples. The chain employs TRBV20-1 and TRBJ2-7, with TRBD1 matching 7 bases. This sample comprised whole blood, obtained in connection with sensitization to the hapten diphenylcyclopropenone (DPC). The CDR3 bases are TGCAGTGCTAGAGATAGTATTTCCGGGACAGCTTACGAGCAGTACTTC. This codes for CSARDSISGTAYEQYF.